The T cell receptor (beta chain) described here comes from a study of T cells after yellow fever vaccination. About the study: Where fractions had low cell numbers, libraries were prepared from them with the SMART-Seq v4 Ultra Low Input RNA kit. Regarding the study as a whole: Subsequent to the booster, the majority of primary-vaccination clones reappeared (roughly 97% CD4, 85% to 90% CD8). FACS-sorted repertoires could contain abundant clonotypes contaminating from the bulk population.

This clonotype was observed at least ten times. Its antigen remains unknown. TCR cDNA, made by 5'RACE template switching, carried an added universal primer site and UMIs. Each CDR3 protein is one row after TCRdb ran MiXCR on the 5' RACE reads. This repertoire shows about 350,000 distinct CDR3 sequences, about 12% found once; its top ten account for 3% to 4%. This CDR3 is 14 amino acids long. Germline CDR1 is SEHNR and CDR2 is FQNEAQ (reference sequence). V was pared by 10 bases and J by 4 bases, with 14 bases between. V gene TRBV7-9 combines with J gene TRBJ2-6, with TRBD1 as a possible D gene (5 bases). Specimen: CD4+ T cells sorted from PBMCs, collected 15 days after the yellow fever booster vaccination. The TCR originated in a man aged 18 to 30 who received the YFV17D yellow fever vaccine. The CDR3 region has the DNA TGTGCCAACCCTCCAGGGTTGGGGGCCAACGTCCTGACTTTC. It encodes CANPPGLGANVLTF.